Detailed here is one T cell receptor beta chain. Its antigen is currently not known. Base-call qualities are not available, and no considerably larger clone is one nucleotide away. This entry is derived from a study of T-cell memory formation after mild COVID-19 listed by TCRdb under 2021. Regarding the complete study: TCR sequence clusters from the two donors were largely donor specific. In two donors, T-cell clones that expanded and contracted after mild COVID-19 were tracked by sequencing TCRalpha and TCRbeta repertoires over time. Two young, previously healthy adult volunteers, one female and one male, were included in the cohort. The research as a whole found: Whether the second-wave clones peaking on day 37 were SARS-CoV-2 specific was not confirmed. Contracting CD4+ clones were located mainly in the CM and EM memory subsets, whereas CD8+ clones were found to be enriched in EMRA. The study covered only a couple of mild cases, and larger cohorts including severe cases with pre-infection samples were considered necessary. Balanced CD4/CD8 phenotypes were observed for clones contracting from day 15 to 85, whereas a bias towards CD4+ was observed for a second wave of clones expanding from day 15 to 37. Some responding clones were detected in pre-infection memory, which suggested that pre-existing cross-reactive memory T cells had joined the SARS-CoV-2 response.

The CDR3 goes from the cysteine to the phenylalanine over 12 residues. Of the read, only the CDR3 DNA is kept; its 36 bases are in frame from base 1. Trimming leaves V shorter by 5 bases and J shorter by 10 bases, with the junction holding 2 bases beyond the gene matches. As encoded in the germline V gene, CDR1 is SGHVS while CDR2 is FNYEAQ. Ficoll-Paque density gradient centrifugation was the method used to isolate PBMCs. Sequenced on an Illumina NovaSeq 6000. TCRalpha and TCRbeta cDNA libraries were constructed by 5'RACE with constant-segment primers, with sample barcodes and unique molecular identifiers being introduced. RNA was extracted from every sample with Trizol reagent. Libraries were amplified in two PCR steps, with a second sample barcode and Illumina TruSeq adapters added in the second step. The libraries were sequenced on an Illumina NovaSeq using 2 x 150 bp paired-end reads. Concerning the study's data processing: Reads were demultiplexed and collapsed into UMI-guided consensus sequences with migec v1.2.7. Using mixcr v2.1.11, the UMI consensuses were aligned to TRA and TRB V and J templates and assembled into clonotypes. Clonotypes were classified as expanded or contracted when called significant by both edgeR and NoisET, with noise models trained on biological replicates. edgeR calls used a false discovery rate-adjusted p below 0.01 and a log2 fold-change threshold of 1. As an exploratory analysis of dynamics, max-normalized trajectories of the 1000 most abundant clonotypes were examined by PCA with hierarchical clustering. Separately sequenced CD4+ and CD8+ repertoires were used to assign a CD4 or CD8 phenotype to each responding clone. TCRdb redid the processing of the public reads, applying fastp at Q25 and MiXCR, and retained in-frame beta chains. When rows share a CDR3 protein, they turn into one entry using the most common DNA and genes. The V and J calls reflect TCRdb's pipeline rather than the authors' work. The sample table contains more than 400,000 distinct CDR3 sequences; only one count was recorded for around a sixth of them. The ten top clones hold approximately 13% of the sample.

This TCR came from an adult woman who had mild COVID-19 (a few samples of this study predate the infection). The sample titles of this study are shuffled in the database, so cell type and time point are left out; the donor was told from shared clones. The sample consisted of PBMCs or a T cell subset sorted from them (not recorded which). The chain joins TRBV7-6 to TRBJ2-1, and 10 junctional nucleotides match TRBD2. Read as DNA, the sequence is TGTGCCAGCAGCATACTAGCGGGGGAGCAGTTCTTC. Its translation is CASSILAGEQFF.